These 3 T cell receptor beta chains were all obtained from the same sample, sequenced in a study of CD8 T cells in Susac syndrome. Random hexamers were used to reverse transcribe an amount of 0.5 to 1 ug RNA. TCRdb reprocessed the immunoSEQ multiplex PCR reads with MiXCR, giving one entry per CDR3 protein. The sample contains fewer than 90,000 distinct CDR3 sequences, roughly 92% of which appear only once. Input material: CD8+ T cells from PBMCs. The receptor source for this set is a human donor with Susac syndrome.

The chain recombines TRBV19 with TRBJ1-3, with D unresolved. This CDR3 comprises 16 residues. Trimming stripped 8 bases from V and 0 bases from J, with 17 bases between. Germline CDR1 LNHDA, CDR2 SQIVND (reference sequence). The CDR3 protein is CASHRGNSHSGNTIYF. For the CDR3, the DNA is TGTGCCAGTCATCGCGGGAACAGCCACTCTGGAAACACCATATATTTT.

CDR3 in amino acids: CASSTATGYGYTF. As DNA, the CDR3 is TGTGCCAGTAGTACGGCGACAGGGTATGGCTACACCTTC. The V and J genes are TRBV19 and TRBJ1-2; 7 bases are shared with TRBD1. This CDR3 contains 13 residues. Germline V gene lookup returns CDR1 LNHDA and CDR2 SQIVND (reference sequence). With 4 bases clipped from V and 5 bases from J, the junction kept 4 bases outside the gene matches.

V usage is TRBV27 and J usage is TRBJ2-4, with D perhaps TRBD2 (6 bases). Trimming stripped 4 bases from V and 8 bases from J, with 15 bases between. The CDR3 has 14 amino acids. Germline V CDR1 and CDR2: MNHEY, SMNVEV (reference sequence). Here the CDR3 reads CASSSGRREDIQYF. CDR3 DNA: TGTGCCAGCAGTTCGGGACGGAGGGAGGACATTCAGTACTTC.